The clone carrying this T cell receptor (beta chain) was counted at least ten times. The record originates from a study of T cells in Graves' hyperthyroidism and ophthalmopathy. Study context: Pretreatment peripheral blood was obtained at initial diagnosis.

When ophthalmopathy did not progress within 18 months, Graves' hyperthyroidism was considered stable. It was RNA transcripts that yielded the amplified TCR beta CDR3 regions. A set of HTBI primers served as the primers for a first-round RT-PCR of the TCR CDR3. TCRdb ran MiXCR on the multiplex PCR reads and lists one entry per CDR3 protein. The sample records about 740,000 distinct CDR3 sequences, 11% to 15% being singletons. The CDR3 sequence is 16 residues long. Germline CDR1 SEHNR, CDR2 FQNEAQ (reference sequence). With V trimmed by 5 bases and J by 8 bases, 11 bases remained unmatched. The sequence was collected from a woman aged 18-29 years with Graves' hyperthyroidism. Sequencing input: blood. The chain couples TRBV7-9 to TRBJ1-4, with TRBD1 identical over 10 bases. The CDR3 DNA follows: TGTGCCAGCAGCGTCGGACAGGGGGTTCAAGGGGAAAAACTGTTTTTT. This encodes CASSVGQGVQGEKLFF.